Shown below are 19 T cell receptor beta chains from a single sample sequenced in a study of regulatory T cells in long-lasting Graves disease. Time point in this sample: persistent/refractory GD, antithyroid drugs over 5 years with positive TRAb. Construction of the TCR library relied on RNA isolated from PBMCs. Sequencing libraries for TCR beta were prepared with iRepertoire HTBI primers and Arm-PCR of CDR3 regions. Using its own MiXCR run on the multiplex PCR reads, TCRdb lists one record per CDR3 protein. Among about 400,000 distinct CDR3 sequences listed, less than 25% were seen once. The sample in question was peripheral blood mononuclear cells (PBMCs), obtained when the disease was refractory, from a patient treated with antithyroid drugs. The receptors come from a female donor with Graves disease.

The CDR3 DNA reads TGTGCCAGCAGCTTGTCAGTGAATGACGAAGCTTTCTTT. Translated: CASSLSVNDEAFF. The chain recombines TRBV5-5 with TRBJ1-1; D is ambiguous. V gave up 1 base and J gave up 8 bases, with 12 bases separating them. The V gene's germline CDR1 is SGHKS and CDR2 YYEKEE (reference sequence). CDR3 size: 13 residues.

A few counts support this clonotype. The DNA of the CDR3 is TGTGCCAGCAGCTTAGTGGCCAGTTCTGGAAACACCATATATTTT. Translation: CASSLVASSGNTIYF. V usage is TRBV7-2 and J usage is TRBJ1-3; D remains unclear. The CDR3 runs 15 residues. V gave up 1 base and J gave up 1 base, with 8 bases separating them. The germline gives CDR1 SGHTA, CDR2 FQGNSA.

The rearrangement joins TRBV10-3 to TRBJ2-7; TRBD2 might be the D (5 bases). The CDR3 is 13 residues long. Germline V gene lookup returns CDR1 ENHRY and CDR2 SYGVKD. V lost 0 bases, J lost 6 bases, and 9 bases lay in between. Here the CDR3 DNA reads TGTGCCATCAGTGAGTCGGGAGTAGCCGAGCAGTACTTC. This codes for CAISESGVAEQYF.

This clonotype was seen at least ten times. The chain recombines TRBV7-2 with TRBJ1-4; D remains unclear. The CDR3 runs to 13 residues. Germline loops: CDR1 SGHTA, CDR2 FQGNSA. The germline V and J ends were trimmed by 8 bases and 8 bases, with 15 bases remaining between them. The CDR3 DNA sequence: TGTGCCAGCGGAAGCGGACTGAACGAAAAACTGTTTTTT. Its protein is CASGSGLNEKLFF.

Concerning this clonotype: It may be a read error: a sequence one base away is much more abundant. The CDR3 nucleotides read TGTGTCAGCAAACGTGCCGGTGATACCTACGAGCAGTACTTC. Translation: CVSKRAGDTYEQYF. The chain links TRBV28 to TRBJ2-7; D is unclear. The CDR3 has 14 amino acids. Germline CDR1 reads MDHEN; CDR2 reads SYDVKM.

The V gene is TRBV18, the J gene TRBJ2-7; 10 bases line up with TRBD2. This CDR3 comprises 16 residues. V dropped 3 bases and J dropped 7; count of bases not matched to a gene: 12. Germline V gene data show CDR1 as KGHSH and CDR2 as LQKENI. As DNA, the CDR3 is TGTGCCAGCTCACCTCCGGGGGTACTAGCGGGAAAAGAGCAGTACTTC. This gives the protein CASSPPGVLAGKEQYF.

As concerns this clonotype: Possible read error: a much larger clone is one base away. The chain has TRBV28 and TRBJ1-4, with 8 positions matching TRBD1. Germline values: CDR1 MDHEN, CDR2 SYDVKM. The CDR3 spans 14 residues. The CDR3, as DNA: TGTGCCAGCTGTTTATCACAGGGGGGTGAAAAACTGTTTTTT. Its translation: CASCLSQGGEKLFF.

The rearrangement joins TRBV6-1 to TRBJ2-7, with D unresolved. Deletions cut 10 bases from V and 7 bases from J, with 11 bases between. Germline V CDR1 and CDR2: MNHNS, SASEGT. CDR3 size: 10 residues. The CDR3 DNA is TGTGCCACCCGCGTGTGGGAGCAGTACTTC. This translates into CATRVWEQYF.

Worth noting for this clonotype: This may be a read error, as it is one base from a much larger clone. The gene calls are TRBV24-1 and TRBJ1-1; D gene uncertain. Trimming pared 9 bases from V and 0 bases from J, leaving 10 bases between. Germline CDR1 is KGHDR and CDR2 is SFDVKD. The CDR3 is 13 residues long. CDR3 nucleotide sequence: TGTGCCACCGAGGACTGCATGAACACTGAAGCTTTCTTT. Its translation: CATEDCMNTEAFF.

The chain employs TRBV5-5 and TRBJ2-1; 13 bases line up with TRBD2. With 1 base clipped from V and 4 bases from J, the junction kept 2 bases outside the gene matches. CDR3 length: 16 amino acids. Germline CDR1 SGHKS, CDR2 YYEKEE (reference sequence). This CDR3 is CASSLPGLAGYNEQFF. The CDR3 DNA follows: TGTGCCAGCAGCTTGCCGGGACTAGCGGGGTACAATGAGCAGTTCTTC. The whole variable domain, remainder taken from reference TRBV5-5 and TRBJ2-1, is DAGVTQSPTHLIKTRGQQVTLRCSPISGHKSVSWYQQVLGQGPQFIFQYYEKEERGRGNFPDRFSARQFPNYSSELNVNALLLGDSALYLCASSLPGLAGYNEQFFGPGTRLTVL.

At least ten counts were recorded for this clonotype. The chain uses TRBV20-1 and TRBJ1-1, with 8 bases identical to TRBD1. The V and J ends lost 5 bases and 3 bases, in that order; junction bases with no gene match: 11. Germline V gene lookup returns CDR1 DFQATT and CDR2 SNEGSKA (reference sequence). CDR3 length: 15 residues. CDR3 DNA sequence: TGCAGTGCTCCGAGGACAGGGCTCGTTGACACTGAAGCTTTCTTT. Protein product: CSAPRTGLVDTEAFF.

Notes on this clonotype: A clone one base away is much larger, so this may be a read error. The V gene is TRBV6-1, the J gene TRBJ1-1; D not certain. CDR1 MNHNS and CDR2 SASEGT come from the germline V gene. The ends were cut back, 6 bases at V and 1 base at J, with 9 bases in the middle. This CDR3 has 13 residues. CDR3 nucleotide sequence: TGTGCCAGCAGGGCGAACACGAACACTGAAGCTTTCTTT. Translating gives CASRANTNTEAFF.

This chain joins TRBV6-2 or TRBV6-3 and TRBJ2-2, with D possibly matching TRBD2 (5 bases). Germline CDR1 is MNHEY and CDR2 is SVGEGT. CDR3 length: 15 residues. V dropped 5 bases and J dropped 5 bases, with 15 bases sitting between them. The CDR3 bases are TGTGCCAGCAGTAACACTAGATCAAATACCGGGGAGCTGTTTTTT. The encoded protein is CASSNTRSNTGELFF.

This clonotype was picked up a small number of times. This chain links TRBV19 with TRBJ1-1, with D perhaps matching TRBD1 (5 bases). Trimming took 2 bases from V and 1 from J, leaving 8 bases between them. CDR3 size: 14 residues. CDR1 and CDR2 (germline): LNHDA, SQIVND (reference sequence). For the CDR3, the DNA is TGTGCCAGTAGTATACGGGGCAGGAACACTGAAGCTTTCTTT. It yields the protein CASSIRGRNTEAFF.

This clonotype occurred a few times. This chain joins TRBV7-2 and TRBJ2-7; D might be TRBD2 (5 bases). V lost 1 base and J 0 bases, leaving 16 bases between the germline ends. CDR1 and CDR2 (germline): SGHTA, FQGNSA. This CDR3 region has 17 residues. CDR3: CASSLELVGAPSYEQYF. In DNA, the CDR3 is TGTGCCAGCAGCTTAGAGTTGGTGGGAGCCCCCTCCTACGAGCAGTACTTC.

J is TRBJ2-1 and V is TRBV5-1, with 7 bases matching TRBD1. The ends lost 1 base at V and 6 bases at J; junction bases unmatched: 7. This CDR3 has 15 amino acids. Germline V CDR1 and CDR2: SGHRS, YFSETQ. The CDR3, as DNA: TGCGCCAGCAGCTTGATTAGGGGGCAAATCAATGAGCAGTTCTTC. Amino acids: CASSLIRGQINEQFF.

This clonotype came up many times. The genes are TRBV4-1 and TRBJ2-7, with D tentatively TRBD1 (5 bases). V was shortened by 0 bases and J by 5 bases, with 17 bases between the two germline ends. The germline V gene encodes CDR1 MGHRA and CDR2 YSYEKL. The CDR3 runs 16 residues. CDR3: CASSQDRVQGWHEQYF. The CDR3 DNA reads TGCGCCAGCAGCCAAGATAGGGTTCAGGGATGGCACGAGCAGTACTTC.

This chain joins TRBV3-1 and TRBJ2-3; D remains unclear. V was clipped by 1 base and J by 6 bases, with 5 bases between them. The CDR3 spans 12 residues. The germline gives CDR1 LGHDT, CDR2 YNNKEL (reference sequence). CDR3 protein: CASSQVEDTQYF. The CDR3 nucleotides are TGTGCCAGCAGCCAAGTTGAGGATACGCAGTATTTT.

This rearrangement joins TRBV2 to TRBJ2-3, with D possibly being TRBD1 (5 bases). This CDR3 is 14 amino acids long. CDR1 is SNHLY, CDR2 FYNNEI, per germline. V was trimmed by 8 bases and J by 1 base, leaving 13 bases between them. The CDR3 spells CASWGSAGTDTQYF. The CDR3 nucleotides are TGTGCCAGCTGGGGCAGCGCTGGCACAGATACGCAGTATTTT.